This entry lists 25 T cell receptor beta chains sequenced from one sample in a study of T-cell reconstitution after alpha-beta-depleted transplantation in children. Preparation of the TCRbeta library involved a method that used unique molecular identifiers. One entry per CDR3 protein, called by TCRdb with MiXCR from the PCR reads. The sample contains around 200,000 distinct CDR3 sequences, 8.5% to 10% of which appear only once. The sequenced sample was PBMCs from the stem cell graft donor, obtained from the stem cell graft. The source of these receptors is a human donor who donated a stem cell graft to a child with acute lymphoblastic leukemia.

This clonotype has a handful of counts. This chain uses TRBV7-2 with TRBJ1-2; 7 bases align to TRBD1. Unmatched junction bases numbered 7, after V lost 5 bases and J lost 7 bases. The CDR3 spans 13 residues. Germline values: CDR1 SGHTA, CDR2 FQGNSA. The CDR3 sequence is CASSLTGTVGYTF. The CDR3 coding sequence is TGTGCCAGCAGCCTAACCGGGACAGTTGGCTACACCTTC.

A few counts support this clonotype. V and J are TRBV12-3 or TRBV12-4 and TRBJ2-6; D is possibly TRBD1 or TRBD2 (5 bases each). CDR3 length equals 17 residues. Trimming removed 6 bases at V and 0 bases at J, with 15 bases between. The DNA of the CDR3 is TGTGCCAGCAGCTCCGGGACGCCCTTCTCTGGGGCCAACGTCCTGACTTTC. This codes for CASSSGTPFSGANVLTF.

The V gene is TRBV12-3 or TRBV12-4, the J gene TRBJ2-5; tentatively, D is TRBD2 (6 bases). The CDR3 extends over 13 amino acids. The V gene lost 7 bases and the J gene lost 5 bases, with 14 bases spanning the gap. The CDR3 DNA follows: TGTGCCAGCAACCCGGCGGGGATGGAGACCCAGTACTTC. It encodes CASNPAGMETQYF.

This clonotype was recorded at least ten times. V gene TRBV15 combines with J gene TRBJ2-5; 7 positions agree with TRBD1. V lost 5 bases, J lost 3 bases, and 6 bases stayed unmatched. The CDR3 is 14 amino acids. The germline V gene has CDR1 LNHNV and CDR2 YYDKDF (reference sequence). CDR3 bases: TGTGCCACCAGCCGTGTGGGACAGAAAGAGACCCAGTACTTC. This sequence encodes CATSRVGQKETQYF.

The rearrangement links TRBV7-2 to TRBJ2-1; D is unresolved. Germline values: CDR1 SGHTA, CDR2 FQGNSA. With 8 bases removed from V and 4 bases from J, the gap between germline ends came to 6 bases. This CDR3 spans 11 amino acids. The CDR3 reads CASGPYNEQFF. Here the CDR3 DNA reads TGTGCCAGCGGCCCGTACAATGAGCAGTTCTTC.

V and J are TRBV7-2 and TRBJ1-1; 7 nucleotides match TRBD1. Germline V gives CDR1 SGHTA, CDR2 FQGNSA. The CDR3 covers 15 residues. V trimming: 5 bases; J trimming: 4 bases; junction bases outside the gene matches: 10. CDR3 DNA sequence: TGTGCCAGCAGCCCCACCGAGGGGGCGAGCACTGAAGCTTTCTTT. Protein sequence: CASSPTEGASTEAFF. The full variable domain, rest sourced from reference TRBV7-2 and TRBJ1-1, is GAGVSQSPSNKVTEKGKDVELRCDPISGHTALYWYRQSLGQGLEFLIYFQGNSAPDKSGLPSDRFSAERTGGSVSTLTIQRTQQEDSAVYLCASSPTEGASTEAFFGQGTRLTVV.

In its sample, this clonotype was seen many times. This rearrangement joins TRBV9 to TRBJ2-1, with D possibly TRBD1 on 6 matching bases. This CDR3 has 17 residues. CDR1 and CDR2 from the germline V gene are SGDLS and YYNGEE. The ends were cut back, 0 bases at V and 8 bases at J, with 21 bases in the middle. The CDR3 DNA sequence: TGTGCCAGCAGCGTAGATACAGGGTGGGGTGTGATGGATGAGCAGTTCTTC. Its protein product is CASSVDTGWGVMDEQFF.

This clonotype was counted ten times or more. The CDR3 sequence is CASSFGPLDNEQFF. The CDR3 coding sequence is TGCGCCAGCAGCTTCGGCCCTTTAGACAATGAGCAGTTCTTC. The chain joins TRBV5-1 to TRBJ2-1; D is unclear. The length of the CDR3 is 14 residues. CDR1 is SGHRS and CDR2 is YFSETQ in the germline V gene. Between the trimmed V and J ends, which lost 2 bases and 5 bases, there was a span of 11 bases.

This clonotype was recorded many times. The V gene is TRBV6-2 or TRBV6-3, the J gene TRBJ1-5; D is uncertain. Trimming removed 2 bases at V and 6 bases at J, with 14 bases between. The CDR3 runs to 15 residues. The V gene's germline CDR1 is MNHEY and CDR2 SVGEGT. This CDR3 reads CASSYEVLIVQPQHF. In nucleotides, the CDR3 is TGTGCCAGCAGTTACGAAGTCCTCATTGTTCAGCCCCAGCATTTT.

On this clonotype itself: The CDR3 carries no conserved terminal phenylalanine or tryptophan, so it likely arises from a read error. CDR3 in amino acids: CSARVPTGNTEAFS. In DNA form, the CDR3 reads TGCAGTGCTAGAGTTCCGACAGGGAACACTGAAGCTTTCTCT. The V and J genes are TRBV20-1 and TRBJ1-1; TRBD1 is a possible D gene (6 bases). V lost 1 base and J lost 1, with 10 bases in between. The CDR3 is 14 residues long. The germline V gene encodes CDR1 DFQATT and CDR2 SNEGSKA (reference sequence).

This clonotype was seen ten or more times. This chain links TRBV5-1 with TRBJ1-1; 8 nucleotides line up with TRBD1. V was pared by 7 bases and J by 4 bases, with 6 bases of the junction left unmatched. The CDR3 covers 13 residues. Germline assignment: CDR1 SGHRS and CDR2 YFSETQ. Written as DNA, the CDR3 is TGCGCCAGCCATCGCACAGGGGGCACTGAAGCTTTCTTT. Translating it yields CASHRTGGTEAFF.

This clonotype appeared many times. The chain employs TRBV12-3 or TRBV12-4 and TRBJ1-6, with TRBD1 identical over 7 bases. The CDR3 contains 14 residues. With V trimmed by 6 bases and J by 7 bases, 6 bases remained unmatched. The CDR3 nucleotides are TGTGCCAGCAGCCTGACAGGGCGCAATTCACCCCTCCACTTT. As protein: CASSLTGRNSPLHF.

Many counts were recorded for this clonotype. No DNA is shown, since the ends of the CDR3 on it are uncertain; the CDR3 is the one TCRdb lists. This sequence joins TRBV18 and TRBJ2-2. With termini counted, the CDR3 has 14 amino acids. Germline CDR1 KGHSH, CDR2 LQKENI. The CDR3: CASSPHPEPGSCFF.

Ten or more counts support this clonotype. The chain has TRBV11-2 and TRBJ2-5, with unresolved D. The germline V gene encodes CDR1 SGHAT and CDR2 FQNNGV. Trimming left V 5 bases short and J 1 base short, with 8 bases between. This CDR3 comprises 13 residues. Here the CDR3 reads CASSPNRQETQYF. The CDR3 DNA is TGTGCCAGCAGCCCGAACCGCCAAGAGACCCAGTACTTC.

There are many counts of this clonotype. The gene calls are TRBV27 and TRBJ2-1, with TRBD2 matching over 8 bases. The CDR3 has 14 residues. V was clipped by 6 bases and J by 0 bases; unmatched bases: 1. Germline CDR1 is MNHEY and CDR2 is SMNVEV (reference sequence). CDR3 in DNA: TGTGCCAGCAGGCGGGGGGACTCCTACAATGAGCAGTTCTTC. Protein: CASRRGDSYNEQFF.

CDR3 region: CASRLKPERYQPQHF. In DNA, the CDR3 is TGTGCAAGTCGCTTAAAGCCGGAAAGGTATCAGCCCCAGCATTTT. J is TRBJ1-5 and V is TRBV12-2. TRBV12-2 is marked as a pseudogene. This CDR3 spans 15 amino acids.

The chain links TRBV3-1 to TRBJ2-1; D is unresolved. Germline-derived CDR1 and CDR2 are LGHDT and YNNKEL (reference sequence). CDR3 length equals 11 residues. Trimming removed 10 bases at V and 7 bases at J, with 11 bases between. The CDR3 loop reads CATNGRNEQFF. The CDR3 nucleotides read TGTGCCACTAACGGCAGGAATGAGCAGTTCTTC.

This clonotype was recorded only once. The rearrangement uses TRBV10-2 and TRBJ2-7; 10 bases agree with TRBD1. Per the germline V gene, CDR1 is WSHSY and CDR2 is SAAADI. V gave up 8 bases and J gave up 5 bases; unmatched junction bases: 9. The CDR3 is 14 amino acids. In DNA form, the CDR3 reads TGCGCCAGCGGTGGACAGGGGGGTTTCGACGAGCAGTACTTC. Its translation: CASGGQGGFDEQYF.

This chain links TRBV11-2 with TRBJ2-1; D is ambiguous. The germline V gene encodes CDR1 SGHAT and CDR2 FQNNGV. Trimming stripped 1 base from V and 7 bases from J, with 8 bases between. The length of the CDR3 is 13 residues. Here the CDR3 reads CASSLGYSNEQFF. The DNA for the CDR3 is TGTGCCAGCAGCTTAGGTTACTCGAATGAGCAGTTCTTC.

This clonotype was counted many times. Here the CDR3 reads CASSSTGASTPSNQPQHF. CDR3 bases: TGTGCCAGCAGCTCGACAGGGGCGAGTACGCCGAGCAATCAGCCCCAGCATTTT. This sequence joins TRBV11-1 and TRBJ1-5; 8 bases fit TRBD1. Germline V gene sequence: CDR1 SGHAT, CDR2 FQDESV (reference sequence). V lost 4 bases and J lost 1; bases outside the gene matches: 12. The CDR3 extends over 18 amino acids. Based on the CDR3 plus reference TRBV11-1 and TRBJ1-5, the full variable domain is EAEVAQSPRYKITEKSQAVAFWCDPISGHATLYWYRQILGQGPELLVQFQDESVVDDSQLPKDRFSAERLKGVDSTLKIQPAELGDSAMYLCASSSTGASTPSNQPQHFGDGTRLSIL.

This clonotype occurred a few times. The V call is TRBV7-9, the J call TRBJ2-1; 7 bases are shared with TRBD2. Germline assignment: CDR1 SEHNR and CDR2 FQNEAQ (reference sequence). The CDR3 length is 16 residues. J was trimmed by 5 bases and V by 2 bases; bases with no gene match: 9. The CDR3 region has the DNA TGTGCCAGCAGCTTAAAGAAGCGGGGTCCGCACAATGAGCAGTTCTTC. Protein product: CASSLKKRGPHNEQFF.

This clonotype came up a few times. This sequence joins TRBV19 and TRBJ1-5; D call uncertain. This CDR3 has 13 amino acids. Germline CDR1 LNHDA, CDR2 SQIVND (reference sequence). Trimming shortened V by 4 bases and J by 6 bases, and 10 bases separated the two germline ends. In nucleotides, the CDR3 is TGTGCCAGTAGTAAGCAAGGTGGTCAGCCCCAGCATTTT. Translated: CASSKQGGQPQHF.

The chain joins TRBV12-3 or TRBV12-4 to TRBJ1-1; D possibly corresponds to TRBD1 (5 bases). Trimming left V 0 bases short and J 11 bases short, with 16 bases between. This CDR3 spans 14 amino acids. The DNA of the CDR3 is TGTGCCAGCAGTTTAGCGCTAATTACCCGGGGGGCTTTCTTT. This gives the protein CASSLALITRGAFF.

This clonotype has only a few counts. This chain links TRBV5-1 with TRBJ1-2, with 8 bases matching TRBD1. Trimming took 2 bases from V and 4 from J; bases not matched to a gene: 7. CDR1 is SGHRS, CDR2 YFSETQ, per germline. The CDR3 contains 15 residues. The CDR3 DNA is TGCGCCAGCAGCTTCGACGGACAGGGAGGCTATGGCTACACCTTC. It yields the protein CASSFDGQGGYGYTF.

In its sample, this clonotype was seen a few times. This chain uses TRBV12-3 or TRBV12-4 with TRBJ2-3; TRBD2 agrees at 9 bases. The ends lost 5 bases at V and 2 bases at J; junction bases unmatched: 8. The CDR3 is made up of 16 amino acids. CDR3 nucleotide sequence: TGTGCCAGCAGTCCAAGGGCGGGGGGGCCCACAGATACGCAGTATTTT. Translation gives CASSPRAGGPTDTQYF.